These 11 T cell receptor beta chains originate from one sample sequenced in a study of cytotoxic CD8 clonotypes in ibrutinib-treated CLL. Produced via immunoSEQ multiplex PCR; TCRdb's table is partial and in-frame only. Of 12,000 or so clones listed, 81% were seen once; the top ten hold approximately 22%. The sequences come from PBMCs, collected at disease progression, from a patient treated with ibrutinib. These receptors were taken from a human donor with chronic lymphocytic leukemia.

The chain employs TRBV5-1 and TRBJ1-2, with TRBD1 matching 7 bases. V lost 3 bases, J lost 4 bases, and 12 bases stayed unmatched. CDR1 and CDR2 (germline): SGHRS, YFSETQ. This CDR3 is built from 16 residues. The CDR3 region has the DNA TGCGCCAGCAGCTCCGGGACAGTCCGGGGGGCCTATGGCTACACCTTC. Translating gives CASSSGTVRGAYGYTF.

The chain employs TRBV5-1 and TRBJ2-3; TRBD2 matches 11 bases. The CDR3 contains 17 residues. J lost 1 base, V lost 0 bases, and 4 bases had no gene match. Germline CDR1 SGHRS, CDR2 YFSETQ. CDR3 nucleotides: TGCGCCAGCAGCTTGGGGACGACTAGCGGGGGCACAGATACGCAGTATTTT. Encoded protein: CASSLGTTSGGTDTQYF.

The CDR3 sequence is CASSLSSGRAKYEQYF. CDR3 nucleotides: TGTGCCAGCAGTTTATCCAGCGGGAGGGCCAAATACGAGCAGTACTTC. The genes are TRBV28 and TRBJ2-5, with TRBD2 matching over 10 bases. The J call may be in error: the DNA end matches TRBJ2-7 better. The CDR3 spans 16 residues. Germline CDR1 is MDHEN and CDR2 is SYDVKM.

The chain uses TRBV9 and TRBJ2-1; D ambiguous. The V gene's germline CDR1 is SGDLS and CDR2 YYNGEE. The length of the CDR3 is 15 residues. V lost 4 bases to trimming and J lost 8 bases, with 19 bases between them. This CDR3 is CASSPSQSVVYEQFF. The CDR3 region has the DNA TGTGCCAGCAGCCCGTCCCAGAGCGTTGTCTATGAGCAGTTCTTC. Combining the CDR3 with reference TRBV9 and TRBJ2-1 gives the whole variable domain DSGVTQTPKHLITATGQRVTLRCSPRSGDLSVYWYQQSLDQGLQFLIQYYNGEERAKGNILERFSAQQFPDLHSELNLSSLELGDSALYFCASSPSQSVVYEQFFGPGTRLTVL.

This clone was recorded only once. Here the CDR3 DNA reads TGTGCCAGCAGCCCACCTTCGCGGAGTTACGAGCAGTACTTC. It codes for CASSPPSRSYEQYF. V and J are TRBV6-6 and TRBJ2-7; D is unresolved. V lost 6 bases, J lost 4 bases, and 16 bases lay in between. Germline assignment: CDR1 MNHNY and CDR2 SVGAGI (reference sequence). The CDR3 runs to 14 residues.

This clone occurred a few times. This chain joins TRBV27 and TRBJ2-7; 10 nucleotides match TRBD1. This CDR3 has 13 residues. CDR1 is MNHEY and CDR2 is SMNVEV in the germline V gene (reference sequence). J gave up 5 bases and V 6 bases, and 4 bases lay outside the gene matches. The CDR3 DNA reads as TGTGCCAGCAGCGGGACAGGGGCCCACGAGCAGTACTTC. Translated, it gives CASSGTGAHEQYF.

The chain links TRBV6-6 to TRBJ2-2, with D possibly matching TRBD2 (5 bases). Germline V lookup: CDR1 MNHNY, CDR2 SVGAGI (reference sequence). V was trimmed by 6 bases and J by 6 bases, leaving 8 bases between them. The CDR3 contains 12 residues. CDR3 in amino acids: CASRPGAGELFF. The CDR3 DNA is TGTGCCAGCAGACCCGGGGCCGGGGAGCTGTTTTTT.

This clone occurred once. This chain links TRBV19 with TRBJ1-5, with D maybe TRBD1 (6 bases). V gave up 5 bases and J gave up 7 bases, with 12 bases separating them. CDR1 is LNHDA and CDR2 is SQIVND in the germline V gene (reference sequence). This CDR3 region has 13 residues. Written as DNA, the CDR3 is TGTGCCAGTAGTGCCATGAGGGGGCAGCCCCAGCATTTT. Translating gives CASSAMRGQPQHF.

The V gene is TRBV18, the J gene TRBJ2-3; D is unclear. Germline V CDR1 and CDR2: KGHSH, LQKENI. This CDR3 region has 16 residues. The V end lost 3 bases, the J end lost 2 bases, and 15 bases lay between the germline ends. CDR3 sequence: CASSPVTNQNTDTQYF. CDR3 DNA sequence: TGTGCCAGCTCACCCGTAACTAATCAGAACACAGATACGCAGTATTTT.

The chain couples TRBV6-1 to TRBJ2-7; 9 bases are a match to TRBD2. This CDR3 has 15 amino acids. V was pared by 6 bases and J by 0 bases, with 6 bases of the junction left unmatched. Germline V gene sequence: CDR1 MNHNS, CDR2 SASEGT. The CDR3: CASSGGGGLSYEQYF. CDR3 coding DNA: TGTGCCAGCAGCGGCGGGGGGGGCCTCTCCTACGAGCAGTACTTC.

The chain uses TRBV7-3 and TRBJ2-2; 15 nucleotides align to TRBD2. J was trimmed by 6 bases and V by 5 bases; bases with no gene match: 4. Germline CDR1 reads SGHTA; CDR2 reads FQGTGA. CDR3 length equals 16 residues. This chain's CDR3 is CASSPRTSGRAGELFF. The CDR3 nucleotides are TGTGCCAGCAGCCCTCGGACTAGCGGGAGGGCCGGGGAGCTGTTTTTT.